This T cell receptor (beta chain) was identified during a study of beta chain features in type 1 diabetes. With 6 bases clipped from V and 1 base from J, the junction kept 7 bases outside the gene matches. CDR1 and CDR2 (germline): SGHDN, FVKESK. This CDR3 spans 15 amino acids. The isolated RNA, all of it, was reverse transcribed, so expressed TCRB transcripts were what got sequenced. The table came from immunoSEQ multiplex PCR; TCRdb's copy has only in-frame clones and leaves some out. The repertoire includes 900,000 or so clones, roughly 15% of them detected once, and around 0.02% sits in the top ten.

What was sequenced was naive CD4+ T cells from blood. This TCR came from a woman aged 18-30 years in good health. The chain joins TRBV14 to TRBJ2-3; TRBD1 agrees at 7 bases. The CDR3 coding sequence is TGTGCCAGCAGTGTACAGGGGACGGGCACAGATACGCAGTATTTT. Translation gives CASSVQGTGTDTQYF.